This TCR beta chain appears in the sequencing data of a study of blood T cell repertoires in COVID-19. Across the whole study: Spain, Italy and the United States supplied samples that represented acute and convalescent COVID-19.

Enrolment of Seattle patients took place during active infection, and they were followed longitudinally. Germline V lookup: CDR1 SQVTM, CDR2 ANQGSEA. The CDR3 totals 14 residues. Deletions cut 4 bases from V and 0 bases from J, with 12 bases between. Original analysis: Reference gene primer amplification in the assay estimated nucleated cell counts. Here immunoSEQ multiplex PCR was the method, and the copy in TCRdb shows in-frame clones only, minus some. V and J calls and clone size are given by that table; D and trimming were obtained from the DNA. The sample has 55,000 to 70,000 clones, approximately 85% seen once.

The rearrangement uses TRBV29-1 and TRBJ1-2, with a tentative D call TRBD1 (6 bases). The TCR originated in an older woman with COVID-19, enrolled during active disease. Specimen: peripheral blood. In DNA form, the CDR3 reads TGCAGCGTTGCTGGGGACACCCCTAACTATGGCTACACCTTC. Amino acid sequence: CSVAGDTPNYGYTF.